Listed below are T cell receptor beta chains from one sample, sequenced in a study of blood T cell repertoires in COVID-19. Data came from immunoSEQ multiplex PCR; TCRdb stores just in-frame clones and leaves some out. The data show approximately 350,000 clones, about 90% seen once. The material sequenced was PBMCs or T cells enriched from blood (not recorded which). All receptors come from a woman aged 25 to 45 who had recovered from COVID-19. The CDR3 runs from the conserved cysteine through the conserved F or W. Each record gives: V gene, J gene, D gene, clone size, CDR3 length, CDR3 DNA, CDR3 protein. A D gene is named only where the DNA matches it firmly. Clone size appears in some rows only: once, few, many, or a class for an expanded clone.

TRBV5-8	TRBJ1-5	TRBD1	NA	15	TGTGCCAGCAGCGACGGGACAGAATACAATCAGCCCCAGCATTTT	CASSDGTEYNQPQHF
TRBV19	TRBJ1-4	NA	NA	14	TGTGCCAGTAGTGTGCAGGGGAGTAATGAAAAACTGTTTTTT	CASSVQGSNEKLFF
TRBV20-1	TRBJ1-2	NA	NA	11	TGCAGTGCTAGAGACGGGTATGGCTACACCTTC	CSARDGYGYTF
TRBV6-5	TRBJ1-1	TRBD1	NA	14	TGTGCCAGCACCGATGGACAGGGCAGAACTGAAGCTTTCTTT	CASTDGQGRTEAFF
TRBV5-6	TRBJ2-3	NA	NA	15	TGTGCCAGCAGCCGAGGCCGGGGATTCACAGATACGCAGTATTTT	CASSRGRGFTDTQYF
TRBV7-8	TRBJ2-7	NA	NA	14	TGTGCCAGCAGCTCAAGGACAGTTACCTACGAGCAGTACTTC	CASSSRTVTYEQYF
TRBV30	TRBJ1-1	NA	NA	13	TGTGCCTGGAGTGTGGCGGTCCACACTGAAGCTTTCTTT	CAWSVAVHTEAFF
TRBV7-6	TRBJ2-7	NA	NA	16	TGTGCCAGCAGCCAACTGACTAGGACAGGCTATTACGAGCAGTACTTC	CASSQLTRTGYYEQYF
TRBV4-1	TRBJ1-2	TRBD1	NA	16	TGCGCCAGCAGCCAAGTGGGGACAGCTACTAACTATGGCTACACCTTC	CASSQVGTATNYGYTF
TRBV28	TRBJ1-5	NA	NA	13	TGTGCCAGCGAGGGGGGGCCGAATCAGCCCCAGCATTTT	CASEGGPNQPQHF
TRBV7-9	TRBJ2-3	TRBD2	few	15	TGTGCCAGCAGCTTTACTGCGACTAGCGACGATACGCAGTATTTT	CASSFTATSDDTQYF
TRBV29-1	TRBJ1-2	TRBD1	NA	12	TGCAGCGGAAGAACAGGGGACTATGGCTACACCTTC	CSGRTGDYGYTF
TRBV7-3	TRBJ1-6	TRBD1	NA	14	TGTGCCAGCAGCTCGGGACAGGGAGGTTCACCCCTCCACTTT	CASSSGQGGSPLHF
TRBV24-1	TRBJ1-2	NA	NA	12	TGTGCCACCAGTGCTGGCAGCTATGGCTACACCTTC	CATSAGSYGYTF
TRBV2	TRBJ2-1	TRBD1	NA	12	TGTGCCAGCGGGACAGGGGGCAATGAGCAGTTCTTC	CASGTGGNEQFF
TRBV7-2	TRBJ2-1	TRBD2	NA	16	TGTGCCAGCAGCTTGGAGACTAGCGGGGGAAACAATGAGCAGTTCTTC	CASSLETSGGNNEQFF
TRBV19	TRBJ1-1	NA	NA	17	TGTGCCAGTAGTATGGGGACCTTAGGACAGAGGAACACTGAAGCTTTCTTT	CASSMGTLGQRNTEAFF
TRBV19	TRBJ1-1	NA	NA	13	TGTGCCGTGGTCGGAGGAATGAACACTGAAGCTTTCTTT	CAVVGGMNTEAFF
TRBV7-2	TRBJ1-5	NA	NA	17	TGTGCCAGCAGCTATCCTCCCGGGACATCCTGGGATCAGCCCCAGCATTTT	CASSYPPGTSWDQPQHF
TRBV13	TRBJ1-1	TRBD1	NA	15	TGTGCCAGCAGCCCGATGGACAGGAGGAACACTGAAGCTTTCTTT	CASSPMDRRNTEAFF
TRBV2	TRBJ1-2	TRBD1	NA	13	TGTGCCAGCGAGACAGGGAGGAACTATGGCTACACCTTC	CASETGRNYGYTF
TRBV15	TRBJ2-7	TRBD2	NA	16	TGTGCCACCAGCAGAGTTAGCGGGGGGCCCCCCTACGAGCAGTACTTC	CATSRVSGGPPYEQYF
TRBV14	TRBJ1-2	NA	NA	13	TGTGCCAGCAGCCAAGACAGCGTGACTGGCTACACCTTC	CASSQDSVTGYTF
TRBV10-3	TRBJ1-1	NA	once	14	TGTGCCATCAGTGAGTCGGGCATGAACACTGAAGCTTTCTTT	CAISESGMNTEAFF
TRBV5-1	TRBJ2-7	TRBD1	NA	14	TGCGCCAGCAGTCGTCGGGGACAGGATGGCGAGCAGTACTTC	CASSRRGQDGEQYF
TRBV18	TRBJ2-7	NA	NA	13	TGTGCCAGCTCACCACCGGGACTGGCCGAGCAGTACTTC	CASSPPGLAEQYF